This T cell receptor beta chain was sequenced during a study of identical twins (dated by TCRdb to between 2015 and 2016). In terms of the full investigation: TCR alpha and beta repertoires from monozygotic twins, unrelated adults of various ages and cord blood were deep-sequenced to test whether fetal clonotypes persist. Replicate twin experiments were performed at different times using different library preparation protocols to rule out contamination.

This clonotype was counted ten times or more. Which antigen it targets is not known. No base-level quality is on record; no much larger clone is a single base apart. Every donor was a healthy Caucasian. Three pairs of female monozygotic twins, all aged about 18 to 30 years, were included in the twin cohort. Using Miltenyi CD45RO+ enrichment and human naive T-cell isolation kits, memory (CD45RO+) and naive T cells were isolated from PBMC. Results and caveats for the whole study, not just this receptor: Fewer insertions were carried by abundant cord blood beta clonotypes; a weaker similar trend was observed in young adult naive repertoires, while no such trend was observed in memory repertoires. Compared with coincidental sharing between unrelated individuals, an excess of low generation-probability sequences was observed among out-of-frame TCR alpha sequences shared between twins. Invariant T cells such as MAIT and iNKT could partly confound zero-insertion analyses, although diverse VJ usage argued against such confounding for most clonotypes. Because the same donors could not be followed over many years, conclusions were based on cross-sectional statistical analysis. Recombination models systematically underestimated out-of-frame TCR alpha sharing in monozygotic twins but agreed with sharing between unrelated individuals. In beta out-of-frame sequences, excess twin sharing was weaker, because having fewer shared sequences lowered the signal-to-noise ratio.

Library preparation was by 5' RACE. Reads for this sample came from an Illumina HiSeq 2000. A universal primer binding site was introduced by template switching, and a unique molecular identifier was present in the final cDNA, enabling accurate counting of TCR cDNA molecules. Specific primers in the conserved constant-segment region were used to synthesize first-strand cDNA for TCR alpha and beta chains. To control for contamination, each cDNA library was double barcoded with a SMART-Mk sample barcode plus Illumina barcodes. Two successive PCR steps introduced TruSeq adapter sequences along with Illumina sample barcodes. The TCR alpha and beta cDNA libraries were sequenced on the Illumina HiSeq platform using custom primers. On the authors' methods: Unique molecular identifiers were extracted from raw reads with MiGEC, and CDR3 positions were determined with MiXCR. Recombination models were inferred per individual with the repgenHMM and IGoR tools using an EM algorithm. Shared clonotypes were analyzed with the tcR package in R, and sharing was normalized by the product of cloneset sizes. To study raw recombination without the effects of thymic and clonal selection, out-of-frame nonproductive sequences were analyzed. Through fastp at Q25 and MiXCR, TCRdb rebuilt clones from the public reads, retaining in-frame beta chains. Each CDR3 protein appears once, grouped with its most common genes and DNA. These V and J calls are TCRdb output, not the study's own analysis. Here the sample has around 250,000 distinct CDR3 sequences; roughly 7% occur a single time. Roughly 3.7% of the sample comes from the top ten.

The CDR3 numbers 13 residues from cysteine through phenylalanine. Only the CDR3 part of the read is kept: 39 bases, read in frame from the first base. Deletion took 5 bases off V and 5 bases off J, with a span of 12 bases between the germline ends. These data were also filed under a second study, of yellow fever vaccine responses in identical twins. The second paper states: According to the authors, in identical twins the way T cells responded to vaccination appeared partly convergent and partly personalized. The study precisely tracked vaccine-responding T cell clones in identical twins.

Recombination joined TRBV12-3 or TRBV12-4 with TRBJ2-5; the D gene identity is not certain. Material: memory (CD45RO+) T cells sorted from blood. Taken with the paper, the label for cell subset or site translates to: CD45RO+ enriched T cells. This TCR came from a woman under 30 in good health. The CDR3 in this case is CASSTTRRETQYF. The DNA sequence is given as TGTGCCAGCAGTACGACCCGCCGGGAGACCCAGTACTTC.